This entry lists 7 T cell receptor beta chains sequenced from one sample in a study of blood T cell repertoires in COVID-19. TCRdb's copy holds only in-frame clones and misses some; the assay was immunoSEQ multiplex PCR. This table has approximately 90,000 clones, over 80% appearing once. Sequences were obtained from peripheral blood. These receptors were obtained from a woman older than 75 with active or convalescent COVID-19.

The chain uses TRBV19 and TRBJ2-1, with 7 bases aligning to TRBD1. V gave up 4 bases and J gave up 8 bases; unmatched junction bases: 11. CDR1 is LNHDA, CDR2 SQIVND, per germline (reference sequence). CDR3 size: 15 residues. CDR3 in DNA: TGTGCCAGTAGTAGACAGGGTGTGGGGCTTGATGAGCAGTTCTTC. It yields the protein CASSRQGVGLDEQFF.

DNA of the CDR3: TGTGCCAGCAGTTGGGCAGGACAGGGGCTGGAGACCCAGTACTTC. Its translation: CASSWAGQGLETQYF. This sequence joins TRBV6-1 and TRBJ2-5, with TRBD1 matching over 9 bases. Looked up from germline, CDR1 is MNHNS and CDR2 is SASEGT. Losses at the gene ends were 5 bases for V and 5 bases for J; bases not matched to a gene: 9. This CDR3 comprises 15 residues.

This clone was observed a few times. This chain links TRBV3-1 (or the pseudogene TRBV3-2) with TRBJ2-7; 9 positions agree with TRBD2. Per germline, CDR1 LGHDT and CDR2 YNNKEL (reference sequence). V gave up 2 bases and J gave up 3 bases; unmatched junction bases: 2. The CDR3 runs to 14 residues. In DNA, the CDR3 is TGTGCCAGCAGCCAAAGTAGCGGGGGCTACGAGCAGTACTTC. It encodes CASSQSSGGYEQYF.

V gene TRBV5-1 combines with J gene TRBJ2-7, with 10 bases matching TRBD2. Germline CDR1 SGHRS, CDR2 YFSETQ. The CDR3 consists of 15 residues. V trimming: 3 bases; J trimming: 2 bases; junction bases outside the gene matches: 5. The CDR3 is CASSSGLADTYEQYF. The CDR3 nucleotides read TGCGCCAGCAGCTCCGGACTAGCGGATACCTACGAGCAGTACTTC.

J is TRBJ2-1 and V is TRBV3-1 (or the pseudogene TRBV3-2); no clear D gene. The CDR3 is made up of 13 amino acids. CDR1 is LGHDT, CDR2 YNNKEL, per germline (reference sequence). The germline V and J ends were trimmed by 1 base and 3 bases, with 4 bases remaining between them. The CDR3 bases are TGTGCCAGCAGCCAAGCCTACTACAATGAGCAGTTCTTC. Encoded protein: CASSQAYYNEQFF.

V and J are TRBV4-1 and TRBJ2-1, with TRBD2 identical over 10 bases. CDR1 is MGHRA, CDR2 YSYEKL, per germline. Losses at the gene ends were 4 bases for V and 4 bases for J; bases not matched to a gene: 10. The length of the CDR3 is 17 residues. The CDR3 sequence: CASSPSAGLATYNEQFF. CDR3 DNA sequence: TGCGCCAGCAGCCCTTCCGCGGGACTAGCGACTTACAATGAGCAGTTCTTC.

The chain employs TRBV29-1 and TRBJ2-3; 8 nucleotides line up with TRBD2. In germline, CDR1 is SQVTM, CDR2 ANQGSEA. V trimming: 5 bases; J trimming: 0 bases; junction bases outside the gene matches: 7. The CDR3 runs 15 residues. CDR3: CSVTRAGGSTDTQYF. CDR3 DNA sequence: TGCAGCGTTACCAGGGCGGGGGGTAGCACAGATACGCAGTATTTT.